The entry below describes one T cell receptor (beta chain). Its matching antigen is unknown. These data come from a study of T cells in localized non-small cell lung cancer. Study results and limitations: Longer overall survival associated with higher blood T cell density; shorter survival with higher adjacent-lung clonality. Owing to sequencing of a solitary tumor region, heterogeneity cannot be discounted. Uninvolved adjacent lung showed peak T cell clonality, exceeding tumor. Across samples, adjacent lung featured a median approximately 60 of the top 100 tumor clones.

Sequencing was performed with immunoSEQ multiplex PCR; in TCRdb, only in-frame clones are kept and a portion is missing. The sample carries about 1,500 clones, 36% recorded once. This clonotype was obtained from a woman aged 35 to 69 with stage II lung adenocarcinoma. This specimen was lung tumor tissue, taken before any cancer treatment.

The CDR3 nucleotides are TGTGCCAGCAGTTACCAAGAGGATAGCGGGGAGACCCAGTACTTC. It translates to CASSYQEDSGETQYF. V usage is TRBV6-8 and J usage is TRBJ2-5, with 7 bases that match TRBD2. The ends lost 2 bases at V and 5 bases at J; junction bases unmatched: 8. Germline V gives CDR1 MNHGY, CDR2 SAAAGT. This CDR3 has 15 residues.